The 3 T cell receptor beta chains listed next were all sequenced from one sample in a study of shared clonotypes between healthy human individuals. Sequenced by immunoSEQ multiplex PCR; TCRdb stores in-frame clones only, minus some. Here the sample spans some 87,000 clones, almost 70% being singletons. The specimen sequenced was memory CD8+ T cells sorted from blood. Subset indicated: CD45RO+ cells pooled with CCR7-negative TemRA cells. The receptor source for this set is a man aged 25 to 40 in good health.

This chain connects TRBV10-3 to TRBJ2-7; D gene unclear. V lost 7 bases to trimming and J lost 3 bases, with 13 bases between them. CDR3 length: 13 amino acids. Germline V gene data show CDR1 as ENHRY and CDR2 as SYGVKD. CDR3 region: CAITPNPNYEQYF. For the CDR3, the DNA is TGTGCCATCACCCCTAATCCAAACTACGAGCAGTACTTC.

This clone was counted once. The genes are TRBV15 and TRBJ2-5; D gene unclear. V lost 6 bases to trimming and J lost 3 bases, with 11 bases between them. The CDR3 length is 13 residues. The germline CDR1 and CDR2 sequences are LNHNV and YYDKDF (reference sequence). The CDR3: CATRSRYEETQYF. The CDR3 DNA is TGTGCCACCAGATCCCGGTACGAAGAGACCCAGTACTTC.

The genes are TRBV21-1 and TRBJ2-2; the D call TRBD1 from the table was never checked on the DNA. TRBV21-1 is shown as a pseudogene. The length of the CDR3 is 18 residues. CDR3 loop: CASSKDNSPNKCSGELFF. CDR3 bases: TGTGCCAGCAGCAAAGATAACAGTCCGAACAAGTGTTCCGGGGAGCTGTTTTTT.